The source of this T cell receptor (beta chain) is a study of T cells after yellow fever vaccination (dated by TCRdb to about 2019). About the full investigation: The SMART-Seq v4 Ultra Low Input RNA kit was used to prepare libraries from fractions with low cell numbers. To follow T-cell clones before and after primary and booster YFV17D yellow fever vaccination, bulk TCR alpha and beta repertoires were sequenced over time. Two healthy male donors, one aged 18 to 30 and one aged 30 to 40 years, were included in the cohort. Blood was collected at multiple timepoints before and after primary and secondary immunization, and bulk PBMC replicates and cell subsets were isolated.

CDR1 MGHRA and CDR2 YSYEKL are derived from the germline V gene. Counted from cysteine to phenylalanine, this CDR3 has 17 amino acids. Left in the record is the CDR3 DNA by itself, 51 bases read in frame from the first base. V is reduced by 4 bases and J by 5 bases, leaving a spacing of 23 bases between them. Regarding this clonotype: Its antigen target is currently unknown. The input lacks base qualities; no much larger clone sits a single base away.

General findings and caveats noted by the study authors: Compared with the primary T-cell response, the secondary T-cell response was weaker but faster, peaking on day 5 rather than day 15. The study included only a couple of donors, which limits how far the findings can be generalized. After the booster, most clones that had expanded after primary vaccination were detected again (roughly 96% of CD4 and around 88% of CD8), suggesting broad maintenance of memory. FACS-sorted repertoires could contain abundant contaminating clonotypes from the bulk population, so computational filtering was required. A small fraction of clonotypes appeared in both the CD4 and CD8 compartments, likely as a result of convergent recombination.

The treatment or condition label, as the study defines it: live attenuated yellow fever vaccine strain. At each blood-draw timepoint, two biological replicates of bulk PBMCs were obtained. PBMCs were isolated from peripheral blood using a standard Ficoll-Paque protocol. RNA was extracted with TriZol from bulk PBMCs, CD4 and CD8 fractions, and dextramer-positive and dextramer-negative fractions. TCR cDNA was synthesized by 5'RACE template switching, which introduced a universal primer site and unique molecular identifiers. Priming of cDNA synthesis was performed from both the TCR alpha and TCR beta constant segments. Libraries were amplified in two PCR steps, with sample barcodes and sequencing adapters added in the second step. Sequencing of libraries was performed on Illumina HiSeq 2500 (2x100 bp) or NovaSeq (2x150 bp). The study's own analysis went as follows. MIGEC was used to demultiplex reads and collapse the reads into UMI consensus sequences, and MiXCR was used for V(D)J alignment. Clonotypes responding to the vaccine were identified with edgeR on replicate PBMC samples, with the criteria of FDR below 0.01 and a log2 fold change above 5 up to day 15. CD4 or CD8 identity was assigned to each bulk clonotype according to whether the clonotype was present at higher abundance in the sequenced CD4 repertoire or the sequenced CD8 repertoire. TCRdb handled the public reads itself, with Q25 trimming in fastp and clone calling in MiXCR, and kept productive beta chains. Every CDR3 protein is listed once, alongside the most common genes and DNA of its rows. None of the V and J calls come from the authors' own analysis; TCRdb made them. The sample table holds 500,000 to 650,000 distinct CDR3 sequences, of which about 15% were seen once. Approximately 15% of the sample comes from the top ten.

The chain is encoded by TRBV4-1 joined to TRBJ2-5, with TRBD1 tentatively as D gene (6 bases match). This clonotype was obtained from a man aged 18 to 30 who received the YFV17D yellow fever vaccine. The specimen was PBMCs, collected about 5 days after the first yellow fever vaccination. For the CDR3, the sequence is CASSPGTPKRGGETQYF. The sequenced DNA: TGCGCCAGCAGCCCGGGGACACCTAAGAGGGGCGGGGAGACCCAGTACTTC.